This T cell receptor beta chain was recovered during a study of CD8 T cells in ankylosing spondylitis. Regarding the study as a whole: Disease-linked clones, CD8+, were relatively rare in peripheral blood. Significant enrichment of disease-linked clones was reported in matched ankylosing spondylitis synovial fluid. A motif of 8 or 9 highly homologous TCR beta variants was seen as apparently characteristic of ankylosing spondylitis blood.

The ends lost 0 bases at V and 1 base at J; junction bases unmatched: 6. The CDR3 contains 17 residues. Germline V CDR1 and CDR2: SNHLY, FYNNEI. This clonotype appeared many times. Its specificity is unknown. With molecular barcodes, quantitative 5'-RACE was used to make the TCR beta libraries. In TCRdb, the 5' RACE reads were re-called with MiXCR into one record per CDR3 protein. This sample has 200,000 to 250,000 distinct CDR3 sequences, with 6% to 8% found just once. The receptor was isolated from a male donor with ankylosing spondylitis. The sequenced sample was blood, either unsorted or a sorted T cell fraction (not recorded which). The chain employs TRBV2 and TRBJ1-5; TRBD1 aligns across 7 bases. This chain's CDR3 is CASSEAPTGVSNQPQHF. CDR3 in DNA: TGTGCCAGCAGTGAAGCCCCCACAGGGGTGAGCAATCAGCCCCAGCATTTT.